These 20 T cell receptor beta chains share one sample of origin, sequenced in a study of blood T cell repertoires in COVID-19. The repertoire was sequenced with immunoSEQ multiplex PCR; TCRdb's copy has only in-frame clones and lacks some. The sample gives some 130,000 clones, 75% to 90% of which show up once; about 3.2% is in the top ten. The sequencing sample was made of peripheral blood. The receptor set was obtained from a man aged 55-75 years with active or convalescent COVID-19.

The chain combines TRBV18 with TRBJ2-3, with a possible D match to TRBD2 (6 bases). V dropped 4 bases and J dropped 5 bases, with 10 bases sitting between them. CDR1 and CDR2 (germline): KGHSH, LQKENI. The CDR3 totals 13 residues. This chain's CDR3 is CASSLTREDTQYF. CDR3 in DNA: TGTGCCAGCTCACTCACGCGGGAAGATACGCAGTATTTT. Variable domain in full (rest from reference TRBV18 and TRBJ2-3): NAGVMQNPRHLVRRRGQEARLRCSPMKGHSHVYWYRQLPEEGLKFMVYLQKENIIDESGMPKERFSAEFPKEGPSILRIQQVVRGDSAAYFCASSLTREDTQYFGPGTRLTVL.

The CDR3 DNA follows: TGTGCCACAGGGGTCCTTAATGAAAAACTGTTTTTT. Encoded protein: CATGVLNEKLFF. The J gene is TRBJ1-4, the V gene TRBV28, with D tentatively TRBD1 (6 bases). The V gene's germline CDR1 is MDHEN and CDR2 SYDVKM. This CDR3 spans 12 amino acids. V gave up 10 bases and J gave up 4 bases, with 10 bases separating them.

This clone was picked up a small number of times. The rearrangement uses TRBV5-6 and TRBJ2-3, with TRBD2 matching over 12 bases. Germline CDR1 reads SGHDT; CDR2 reads YYEEEE. V lost 6 bases, J lost 3 bases, and 14 bases stayed unmatched. The CDR3 totals 18 residues. The DNA for the CDR3 is TGTGCCAGCACCCTCTTCGGGCTAGCGGGAGGGGGTACAGATACGCAGTATTTT. Encoded protein: CASTLFGLAGGGTDTQYF. Drawing the rest from reference TRBV5-6 and TRBJ2-3, the complete variable domain is DAGVTQSPTHLIKTRGQQVTLRCSPKSGHDTVSWYQQALGQGPQFIFQYYEEEERQRGNFPDRFSGHQFPNYSSELNVNALLLGDSALYLCASTLFGLAGGGTDTQYFGPGTRLTVL.

This chain joins TRBV6-4 and TRBJ1-1; 10 bases agree with TRBD1. This CDR3 region has 13 residues. The junction had 4 bases not matched to a gene; V was cut back by 6 bases and J by 6 bases. Germline lookup yields CDR1 MRHNA and CDR2 SNTAGT. The CDR3 loop is CASRGQGYPEAFF. The CDR3 bases are TGTGCCAGCAGGGGACAGGGGTACCCTGAAGCTTTCTTT.

The gene calls are TRBV30 and TRBJ1-2, with D possibly being TRBD1 (5 bases). Trimming removed 2 bases at V and 6 bases at J, with 16 bases between. Germline V gene lookup returns CDR1 GTSNPN and CDR2 SVGIG (reference sequence). This CDR3 comprises 14 residues. Written as DNA, the CDR3 is TGTGCCTGGAGTAGGCAGGGAACCGCCAATGGCTACACCTTC. Encoded protein: CAWSRQGTANGYTF.

The rearrangement uses TRBV7-2 and TRBJ2-5; 11 bases are shared with TRBD2. V lost 5 bases to trimming and J lost 4 bases; unmatched junction nucleotides: 15. Germline V gives CDR1 SGHTA, CDR2 FQGNSA. This CDR3 is built from 18 residues. CDR3 sequence: CASSPGRGTSGEGETQYF. The CDR3 bases are TGTGCCAGCAGCCCCGGCAGAGGGACTAGCGGAGAGGGAGAGACCCAGTACTTC.

V and J are TRBV4-2 and TRBJ1-2; D is ambiguous. The CDR3 extends over 14 amino acids. Germline-derived CDR1 and CDR2 are LGHNA and YNFKEQ. The V and J ends lost 0 bases and 8 bases respectively, with 13 bases between them. CDR3 sequence: CASSQDRGRMGYTF. The CDR3 bases are TGTGCCAGCAGCCAAGATCGTGGGAGGATGGGCTACACCTTC.

This chain connects TRBV19 to TRBJ2-3; a weak D match, TRBD1 (5 bases). The CDR3 contains 14 residues. CDR1 LNHDA and CDR2 SQIVND come from the germline V gene (reference sequence). V was cut by 5 bases and J by 1 base, with 10 bases left in between. The CDR3 DNA follows: TGTGCCAGTAGTCCCAGGGTTGGCACAGATACGCAGTATTTT. The encoded protein is CASSPRVGTDTQYF.

The V gene is TRBV2, the J gene TRBJ2-2, with TRBD1 identical over 8 bases. Germline CDR1 and CDR2: SNHLY and FYNNEI. V lost 8 bases to trimming and J lost 4 bases; unmatched junction nucleotides: 6. This CDR3 is built from 14 residues. The CDR3 here is CASRTGSPTGELFF. The CDR3 bases are TGTGCCAGCCGGACAGGGTCCCCCACCGGGGAGCTGTTTTTT.

This chain uses TRBV7-2 with TRBJ2-1; TRBD2 matches at 10 bases. J was trimmed by 14 bases and V by 2 bases; bases with no gene match: 12. The CDR3 consists of 15 residues. Germline CDR1 SGHTA, CDR2 FQGNSA. The CDR3 nucleotides are TGTGCCAGCAGCTTACGGCAGCGGGGGGGTCACATGGAGTTCTTC. Its translation is CASSLRQRGGHMEFF.

The rearrangement links TRBV30 to TRBJ1-2, with unresolved D. CDR3 length: 13 residues. V was clipped by 0 bases and J by 5 bases, with 10 bases between them. In germline, CDR1 is GTSNPN, CDR2 SVGIG (reference sequence). CDR3 DNA sequence: TGTGCCTGGAGTGTACTGGTCAATTATGGCTACACCTTC. Its protein product is CAWSVLVNYGYTF.

The chain recombines TRBV19 with TRBJ1-1; D uncertain. In germline, CDR1 is LNHDA, CDR2 SQIVND (reference sequence). The CDR3 is 13 residues long. Trimming pared 7 bases from V and 0 bases from J, leaving 9 bases between. CDR3 sequence: CASTFSMNTEAFF. The CDR3 region has the DNA TGTGCCAGTACCTTCAGTATGAACACTGAAGCTTTCTTT.

The CDR3 sequence: CASSGREVKGREQYF. CDR3 bases: TGTGCCAGTAGTGGACGGGAAGTCAAGGGTCGCGAGCAGTACTTC. The chain links TRBV19 to TRBJ2-7; tentative D call: TRBD2 (5 bases). CDR1 is LNHDA and CDR2 is SQIVND in the germline V gene (reference sequence). The V end lost 5 bases, the J end lost 6 bases, and 20 bases lay between the germline ends. CDR3 length equals 15 residues.

A remark on this clone: At one of its ends the junction is not consistent with the germline gene, which may arise from a read error. This chain connects TRBV7-7 to TRBJ2-5; 8 nucleotides match TRBD1. The CDR3 sequence is 14 residues long. Germline V lookup: CDR1 SSHAT, CDR2 FNYEAQ (reference sequence). This chain's CDR3 is CASSKDRVQETQYF. The CDR3 nucleotides are TGTGCTAGCAGCAAGGACAGGGTTCAAGAGACCCAGTACTTC.

The V gene is TRBV7-2, the J gene TRBJ1-2; D not certain. Deletions cut 5 bases from V and 8 bases from J, with 15 bases between. Germline V gene sequence: CDR1 SGHTA, CDR2 FQGNSA. There are 13 residues in the CDR3. The CDR3 DNA reads TGTGCCAGCAGCATCCCTCAGACGGGGGGCTACACCTTC. Amino acids: CASSIPQTGGYTF.

This clone came up a few times. V and J are TRBV7-9 and TRBJ2-7; D is ambiguous. The CDR3 runs to 13 residues. CDR1 is SEHNR, CDR2 FQNEAQ, per germline (reference sequence). The V gene lost 4 bases and the J gene lost 3 bases, with 10 bases spanning the gap. The CDR3 sequence: CASSSRGGYEQYF. CDR3 sequence (DNA): TGTGCCAGCAGCTCTAGAGGCGGCTACGAGCAGTACTTC.

The J gene is TRBJ1-1, the V gene TRBV4-3, with D unresolved. Germline V gene lookup returns CDR1 LGHNA and CDR2 YSLEER. The CDR3 is 15 residues long. V dropped 4 bases and J dropped 1 base, with 13 bases sitting between them. CDR3 residues: CASSRSSQANTEAFF. In DNA, the CDR3 is TGCGCCAGCAGCCGAAGCAGTCAGGCGAACACTGAAGCTTTCTTT.

J is TRBJ1-4 and V is TRBV24-1, with 8 bases aligning to TRBD1. The V segment lost 3 bases and the J segment 8 bases; nucleotides outside the gene matches: 7. Germline V gives CDR1 KGHDR, CDR2 SFDVKD. The CDR3 totals 15 residues. The DNA for the CDR3 is TGTGCCACCAGTGATCCGGACAGGGTGGAAGAAAAACTGTTTTTT. Translation: CATSDPDRVEEKLFF.

The rearrangement links TRBV5-4 to TRBJ1-6; no clear D. The V end lost 0 bases, the J end lost 6 bases, and 7 bases lay between the germline ends. The CDR3 is made up of 14 amino acids. CDR1 SGHNT and CDR2 YYREEE come from the germline V gene (reference sequence). The CDR3 coding sequence is TGTGCCAGCAGCTTGGAGTCAGTTAATTCACCCCTCCACTTT. It is translated as CASSLESVNSPLHF.

The chain employs TRBV7-8 and TRBJ2-7; no definite D call. V lost 0 bases and J lost 4, with 7 bases in between. The length of the CDR3 is 13 residues. The germline gives CDR1 SGHVS, CDR2 FQNEAQ. CDR3 amino acids: CASSLAQLYEQYF. The DNA of the CDR3 is TGTGCCAGCAGCTTAGCGCAACTTTACGAGCAGTACTTC.